The rows below give T cell receptor beta chains drawn from one sample of a study of blood T cell repertoires in COVID-19. Assay: immunoSEQ multiplex PCR; the TCRdb copy retains only in-frame clones and omits some. The repertoire includes about 140,000 clones, around 90% of them detected once, and 1.5% sits in the top ten. The material sequenced was peripheral blood. The source of these receptors is an older woman with acute or convalescent COVID-19. CDR3s include the opening cysteine and the closing phenylalanine or tryptophan. Fields, in order: V gene, clone size, D gene, J gene, CDR3 DNA, CDR3 protein. The D gene is left open where the match is weak. Where a row states a size, it is once, few, many or the class of an expanded clone; other rows omit it.

V: TRBV19; size: .; D: TRBD2; J: TRBJ2-7; DNA: TGTGCCAGTAGTAAGGGAGCGGGGCAATACGAGCAGTACTTC; CDR3: CASSKGAGQYEQYF
V: TRBV4-2; size: once; D: .; J: TRBJ1-6; DNA: TGTGCCAGCAGCCAAGAAGGGACACTTAATAATTCACCCCTCCACTTT; CDR3: CASSQEGTLNNSPLHF
V: TRBV24-1; size: .; D: .; J: TRBJ1-5; DNA: TGTGCCACCAGTGATTTGGAACAGGCTGGTAGGGATCAGCCCCAGCATTTT; CDR3: CATSDLEQAGRDQPQHF
V: TRBV19; size: .; D: TRBD1; J: TRBJ1-2; DNA: TGTGCCAGTAGTTCTCCCGGGGACAGCCCTCGTCACGCCACCCTTAACTATGGCTACACCTTC; CDR3: CASSSPGDSPRHATLNYGYTF
V: TRBV24-1; size: .; D: .; J: TRBJ1-3; DNA: TGTGCCACCAGTGATTTGCCGGACGGGAGCTCTGGAAACACCATATATTTT; CDR3: CATSDLPDGSSGNTIYF
V: TRBV6-4; size: .; D: .; J: TRBJ2-1; DNA: TGTGCCAGCAGCCCTCGGGCAGGGGAATACAATGAGCAGTTCTTC; CDR3: CASSPRAGEYNEQFF
V: TRBV7-2; size: .; D: TRBD1; J: TRBJ2-7; DNA: TGTGCCAGCAGCTTTGTACAGGGGAGCGAGCAGTACTTC; CDR3: CASSFVQGSEQYF
V: TRBV7-8; size: .; D: TRBD1; J: TRBJ1-6; DNA: TGTGCCAGCAGTCTTCTTACAGGGGCGCATAATTCACCCCTCCACTTT; CDR3: CASSLLTGAHNSPLHF
V: TRBV10-3; size: .; D: TRBD1; J: TRBJ1-1; DNA: TGTGCCATCAGTGAGTCCCTGGACAGGTTTGAAGCTTTCTTT; CDR3: CAISESLDRFEAFF
V: TRBV2; size: .; D: .; J: TRBJ1-5; DNA: TGTGCCAGCAGCGGGGATTCGCGCAATCAGCCCCAGCATTTT; CDR3: CASSGDSRNQPQHF
V: TRBV5-4; size: .; D: .; J: TRBJ1-6; DNA: TGTGCCAGCAGCTTGGAACAGGGCAATTCACCCCTCCACTTT; CDR3: CASSLEQGNSPLHF
V: TRBV19; size: .; D: TRBD1; J: TRBJ1-1; DNA: TGTGCCAGTAGTATAGACCTAACTCCGGGACAGTTACGAGTGAACACTGAAGCTTTCTTT; CDR3: CASSIDLTPGQLRVNTEAFF
V: TRBV6-2/TRBV6-3; size: .; D: .; J: TRBJ1-2; DNA: TGTGCCAGCAGTTACTTAGGACAGCTCGATGGCTACACCTTC; CDR3: CASSYLGQLDGYTF
V: TRBV18; size: .; D: TRBD1; J: TRBJ2-2; DNA: TGTGCCAGCTCACCAGGGACAGGGGTCACCGGGGAGCTGTTTTTT; CDR3: CASSPGTGVTGELFF
V: TRBV19; size: .; D: TRBD1; J: TRBJ2-7; DNA: TGTGCCAGTAGTGGAGGGACAGGGGCGTACGAGCAGTACTTC; CDR3: CASSGGTGAYEQYF
V: TRBV28; size: once; D: .; J: TRBJ1-1; DNA: TGTGCCAGCAGTTTTAAGTACGGTGGGAGCGAGACTGAAGCTTTCTTT; CDR3: CASSFKYGGSETEAFF
V: TRBV5-1; size: few; D: TRBD1; J: TRBJ1-1; DNA: TGCGCCAGCAGCTCTGGGACAGTCCTTGGTCCGAACACTGAAGCTTTCTTT; CDR3: CASSSGTVLGPNTEAFF
V: TRBV7-2; size: .; D: TRBD1; J: TRBJ2-1; DNA: TGTGCCAGCACCTTTAATCAGGGACAGGGTGAGCAGTTCTTC; CDR3: CASTFNQGQGEQFF
V: TRBV11-1; size: .; D: TRBD1; J: TRBJ1-1; DNA: TGTGCCAGCAGCTTATCAGGGGGCACTGAAGCTTTCTTT; CDR3: CASSLSGGTEAFF
V: TRBV5-1; size: few; D: .; J: TRBJ1-3; DNA: TGCGCCAGCAGCTTGGCGATGACGGCAGGGGAAGGAAACACCATATATTTT; CDR3: CASSLAMTAGEGNTIYF
V: TRBV5-4; size: .; D: .; J: TRBJ2-2; DNA: TGTGCCAGCAGCTTGCGGGGGATCGGGGAGCTGTTTTTT; CDR3: CASSLRGIGELFF
V: TRBV19; size: few; D: .; J: TRBJ2-7; DNA: TGTGCCAGTAGTAGACTCGGGACAACTGCTTACGAGCAGTACTTC; CDR3: CASSRLGTTAYEQYF
V: TRBV2; size: .; D: .; J: TRBJ2-6; DNA: TGTGCCAGCCTGCGGAGCTCTGGGGCCAACGTCCTGACTTTC; CDR3: CASLRSSGANVLTF
V: TRBV7-2; size: .; D: TRBD1; J: TRBJ1-6; DNA: TGTGCCAGCAGCCCATCAACGGGACAGGGCTATTCACCCCTCCACTTT; CDR3: CASSPSTGQGYSPLHF
V: TRBV24-1; size: .; D: TRBD1; J: TRBJ1-2; DNA: TGTGCCACCAACACAGGACAGGGGGTCTATGGCTACACCTTC; CDR3: CATNTGQGVYGYTF
V: TRBV27; size: .; D: TRBD1; J: TRBJ2-7; DNA: TGTGCCAGCAGTTCCCCGGGACAGGGCTACGAGCAGTACTTC; CDR3: CASSSPGQGYEQYF